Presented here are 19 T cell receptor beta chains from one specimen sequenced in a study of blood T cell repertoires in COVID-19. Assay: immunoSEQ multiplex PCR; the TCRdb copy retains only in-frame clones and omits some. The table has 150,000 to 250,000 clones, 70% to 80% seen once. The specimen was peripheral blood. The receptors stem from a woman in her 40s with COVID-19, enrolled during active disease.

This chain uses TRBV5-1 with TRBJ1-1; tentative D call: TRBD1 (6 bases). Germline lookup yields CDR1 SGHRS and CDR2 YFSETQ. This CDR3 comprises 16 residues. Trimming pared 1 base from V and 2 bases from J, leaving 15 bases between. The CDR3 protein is CASSLQGTVTNTEAFF. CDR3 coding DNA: TGCGCCAGCAGCTTGCAGGGGACCGTTACTAACACTGAAGCTTTCTTT.

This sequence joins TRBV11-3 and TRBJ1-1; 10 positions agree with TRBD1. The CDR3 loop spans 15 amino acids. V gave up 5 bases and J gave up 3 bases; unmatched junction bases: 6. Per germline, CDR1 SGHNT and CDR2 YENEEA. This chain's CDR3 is CASSIGTGADTEAFF. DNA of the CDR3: TGTGCCAGCAGCATAGGGACAGGGGCGGACACTGAAGCTTTCTTT.

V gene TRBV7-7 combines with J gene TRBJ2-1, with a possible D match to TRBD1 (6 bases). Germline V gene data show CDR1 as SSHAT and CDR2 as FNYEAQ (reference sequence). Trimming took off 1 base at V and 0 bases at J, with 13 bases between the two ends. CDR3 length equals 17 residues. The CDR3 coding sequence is TGTGCCAGCAGCTTAGAGGTAGGGGGTAGCTCCTACAATGAGCAGTTCTTC. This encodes CASSLEVGGSSYNEQFF.

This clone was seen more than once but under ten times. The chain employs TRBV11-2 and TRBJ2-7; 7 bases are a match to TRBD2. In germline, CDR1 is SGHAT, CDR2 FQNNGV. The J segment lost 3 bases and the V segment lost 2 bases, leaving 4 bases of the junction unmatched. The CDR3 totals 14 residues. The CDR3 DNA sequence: TGTGCCAGCAGCTTACCGGGGGGATTCTACGAGCAGTACTTC. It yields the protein CASSLPGGFYEQYF.

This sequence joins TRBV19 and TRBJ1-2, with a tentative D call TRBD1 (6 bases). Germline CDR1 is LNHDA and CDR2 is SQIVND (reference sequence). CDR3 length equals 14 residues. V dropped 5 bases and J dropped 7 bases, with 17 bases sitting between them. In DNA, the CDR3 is TGTGCCAGTAGTCTTAACAGGGAATCTGCTGGCTACACCTTC. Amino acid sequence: CASSLNRESAGYTF.

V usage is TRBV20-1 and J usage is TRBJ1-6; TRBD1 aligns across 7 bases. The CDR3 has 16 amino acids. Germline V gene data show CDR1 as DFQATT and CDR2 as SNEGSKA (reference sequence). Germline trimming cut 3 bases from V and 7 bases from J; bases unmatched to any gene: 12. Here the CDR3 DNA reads TGCAGTGCTAGTCCGAGGGGGCAATTCGGGAATTCACCCCTCCACTTT. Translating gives CSASPRGQFGNSPLHF.

CDR3 sequence reads: CASSLGLAETQYF. The CDR3 bases are TGTGCCAGCAGCTTAGGACTAGCAGAGACCCAGTACTTC. The rearrangement joins TRBV7-3 to TRBJ2-5, with 8 bases aligning to TRBD2. The CDR3 runs 13 residues. The germline V gene encodes CDR1 SGHTA and CDR2 FQGTGA. Trimming at V came to 2 bases and at J to 4 bases, leaving 0 bases not matched to a gene.

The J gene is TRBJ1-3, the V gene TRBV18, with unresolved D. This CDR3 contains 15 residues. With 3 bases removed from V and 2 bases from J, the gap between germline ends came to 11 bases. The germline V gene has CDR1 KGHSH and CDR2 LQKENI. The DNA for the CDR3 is TGTGCCAGCTCACCCCCCGCGGGCGCTGGAAACACCATATATTTT. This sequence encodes CASSPPAGAGNTIYF.

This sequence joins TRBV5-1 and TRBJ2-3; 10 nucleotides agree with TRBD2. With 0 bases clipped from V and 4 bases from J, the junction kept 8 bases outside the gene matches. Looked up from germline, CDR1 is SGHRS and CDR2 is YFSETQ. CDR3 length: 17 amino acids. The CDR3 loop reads CASSLEILAGSADTQYF. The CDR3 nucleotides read TGCGCCAGCAGCTTGGAGATACTAGCGGGATCTGCAGATACGCAGTATTTT.

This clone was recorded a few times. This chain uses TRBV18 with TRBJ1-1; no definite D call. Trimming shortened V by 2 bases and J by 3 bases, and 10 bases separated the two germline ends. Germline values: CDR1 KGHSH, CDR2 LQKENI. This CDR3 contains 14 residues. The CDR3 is CASSPSQEDTEAFF. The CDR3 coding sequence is TGTGCCAGCTCACCATCGCAGGAGGACACTGAAGCTTTCTTT. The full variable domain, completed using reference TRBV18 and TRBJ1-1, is NAGVMQNPRHLVRRRGQEARLRCSPMKGHSHVYWYRQLPEEGLKFMVYLQKENIIDESGMPKERFSAEFPKEGPSILRIQQVVRGDSAAYFCASSPSQEDTEAFFGQGTRLTVV.

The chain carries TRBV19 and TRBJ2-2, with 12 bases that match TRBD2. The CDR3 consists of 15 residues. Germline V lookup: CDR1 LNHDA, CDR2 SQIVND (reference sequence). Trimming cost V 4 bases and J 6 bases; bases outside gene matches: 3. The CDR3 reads CASSTRLAGAGELFF. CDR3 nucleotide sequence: TGTGCCAGTAGTACCCGACTAGCGGGGGCCGGGGAGCTGTTTTTT.

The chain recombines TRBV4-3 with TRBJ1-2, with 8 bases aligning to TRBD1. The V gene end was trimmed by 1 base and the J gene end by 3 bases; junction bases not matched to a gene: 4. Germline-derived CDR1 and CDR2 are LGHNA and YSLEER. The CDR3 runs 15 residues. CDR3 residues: CASSQVDRGYYGYTF. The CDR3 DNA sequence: TGCGCCAGCAGCCAAGTTGACAGGGGATACTATGGCTACACCTTC.

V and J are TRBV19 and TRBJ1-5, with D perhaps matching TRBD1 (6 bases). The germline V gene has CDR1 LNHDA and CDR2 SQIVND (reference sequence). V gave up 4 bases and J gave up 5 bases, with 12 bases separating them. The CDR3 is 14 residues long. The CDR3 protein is CASSSRQADQPQHF. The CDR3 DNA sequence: TGTGCCAGTAGTAGTAGACAGGCCGATCAGCCCCAGCATTTT.

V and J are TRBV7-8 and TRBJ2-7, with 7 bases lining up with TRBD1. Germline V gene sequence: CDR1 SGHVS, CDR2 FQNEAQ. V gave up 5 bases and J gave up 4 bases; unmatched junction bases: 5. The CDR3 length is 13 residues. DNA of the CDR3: TGTGCCAGCAGCGAAATACAGGGGTACGAGCAGTACTTC. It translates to CASSEIQGYEQYF.

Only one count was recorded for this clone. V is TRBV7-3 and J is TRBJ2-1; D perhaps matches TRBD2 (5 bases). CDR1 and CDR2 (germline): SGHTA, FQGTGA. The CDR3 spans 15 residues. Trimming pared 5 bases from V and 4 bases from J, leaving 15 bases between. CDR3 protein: CASSPSDLPYNEQFF. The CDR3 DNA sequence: TGTGCCAGCAGCCCTTCGGACTTGCCTTACAATGAGCAGTTCTTC.

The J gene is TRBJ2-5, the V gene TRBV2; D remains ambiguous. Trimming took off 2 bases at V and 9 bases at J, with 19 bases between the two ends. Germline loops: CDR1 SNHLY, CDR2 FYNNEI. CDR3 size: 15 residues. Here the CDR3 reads CASSELAYSFFAQYF. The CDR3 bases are TGTGCCAGCAGTGAACTCGCCTACTCTTTCTTCGCCCAGTACTTC.

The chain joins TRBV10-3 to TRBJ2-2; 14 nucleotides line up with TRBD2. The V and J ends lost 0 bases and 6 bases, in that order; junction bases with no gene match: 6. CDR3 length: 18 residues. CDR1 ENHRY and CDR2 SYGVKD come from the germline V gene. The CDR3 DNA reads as TGTGCCATCAGTGAGTCCCAGGGACTAGCGGGAGTTGCCGGGGAGCTGTTTTTT. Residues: CAISESQGLAGVAGELFF.

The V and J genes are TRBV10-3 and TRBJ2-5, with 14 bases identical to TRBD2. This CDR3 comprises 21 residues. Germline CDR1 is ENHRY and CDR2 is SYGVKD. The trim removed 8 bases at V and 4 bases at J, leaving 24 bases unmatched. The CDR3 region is CAIGGPLPGLAGVGLRETQYF. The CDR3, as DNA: TGTGCCATCGGTGGGCCACTACCGGGACTAGCGGGAGTAGGGCTCAGAGAGACCCAGTACTTC.

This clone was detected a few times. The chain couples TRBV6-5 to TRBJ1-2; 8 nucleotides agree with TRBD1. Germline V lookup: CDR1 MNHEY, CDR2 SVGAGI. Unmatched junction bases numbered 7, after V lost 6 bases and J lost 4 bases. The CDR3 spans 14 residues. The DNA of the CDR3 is TGTGCCAGCAGCGCCACAGGGGGACTCTATGGCTACACCTTC. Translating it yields CASSATGGLYGYTF.